A selection of T cell receptor beta chains follows, all from one sample in a study of blood T cell repertoires in COVID-19. Sequenced by immunoSEQ multiplex PCR; TCRdb stores in-frame clones only, minus some. Of some 100,000 clones listed, 88% were seen once; the top ten hold around 2%. Sequencing was done on a sample of peripheral blood. These receptors all stem from a man aged 50-60 years with COVID-19, enrolled during active disease. Both conserved end residues are part of each CDR3. Fields, in order: J gene, clone size, V gene, D gene, CDR3 DNA, CDR3 protein. The D gene is left open where the match is weak. Clone sizes are given selectively: once, few, many, or a class where the clone is expanded.

j_call: TRBJ1-2
clone_size: .
v_call: TRBV11-2
d_call: .
cdr3_nt: TGTGCCAGCAGCTTCCCAGGTTCCTATGGCTACACCTTC
cdr3_aa: CASSFPGSYGYTF

j_call: TRBJ1-2
clone_size: .
v_call: TRBV6-5
d_call: .
cdr3_nt: TGTGCCAGCAGTTACGGCGGAAACTATGGCTACACCTTC
cdr3_aa: CASSYGGNYGYTF

j_call: TRBJ1-2
clone_size: .
v_call: TRBV9
d_call: .
cdr3_nt: TGTGCCAGCAGCGTAGCAGGCGGGTCCCGCTACACCTTC
cdr3_aa: CASSVAGGSRYTF

j_call: TRBJ2-5
clone_size: once
v_call: TRBV7-2
d_call: TRBD1
cdr3_nt: TGTGCCAGCAGCGGTCGGACAGGTCAAGAGACCCAGTACTTC
cdr3_aa: CASSGRTGQETQYF

j_call: TRBJ2-7
clone_size: once
v_call: TRBV2
d_call: .
cdr3_nt: TGTGCCAGCAGTGACAGTCTGCCCTACGAGCAGTACTTC
cdr3_aa: CASSDSLPYEQYF

j_call: TRBJ2-2
clone_size: .
v_call: TRBV9
d_call: TRBD1
cdr3_nt: TGTGCCAGCAGCGTAGGGACAGGGGGCCGGCGGGAGCTGTTTTTT
cdr3_aa: CASSVGTGGRRELFF

j_call: TRBJ2-7
clone_size: .
v_call: TRBV7-9
d_call: TRBD1
cdr3_nt: TGTGCCAGCAGCTTAGGCACAGGGACAGACTACACCTACGAGCAGTACTTC
cdr3_aa: CASSLGTGTDYTYEQYF

j_call: TRBJ2-2
clone_size: few
v_call: TRBV9
d_call: .
cdr3_nt: TGTGCCAGCAGCAGCTGGACAGCCAACGGAGGGGAGCTGTTTTTT
cdr3_aa: CASSSWTANGGELFF

j_call: TRBJ2-7
clone_size: .
v_call: TRBV5-8
d_call: .
cdr3_nt: TGTGCCAGCAGCCCGCGCTCGTTAGCCTCCTACGAGCAGTACTTC
cdr3_aa: CASSPRSLASYEQYF

j_call: TRBJ2-5
clone_size: once
v_call: TRBV24-1
d_call: .
cdr3_nt: TGTGCCACCAGTGATTTTAACAGGGAGGAGACCCAGTACTTC
cdr3_aa: CATSDFNREETQYF

j_call: TRBJ1-4
clone_size: few
v_call: TRBV7-9
d_call: .
cdr3_nt: TGTGCCAGCAGCTTAGTCTCTTCGGTCATTGAAAAACTGTTTTTT
cdr3_aa: CASSLVSSVIEKLFF

j_call: TRBJ2-1
clone_size: .
v_call: TRBV24-1
d_call: TRBD2
cdr3_nt: TGTGCCACCAGTGATTCTCTGGTTGCGGGGGGGCGCAATGAGCAGTTCTTC
cdr3_aa: CATSDSLVAGGRNEQFF

j_call: TRBJ2-7
clone_size: .
v_call: TRBV3-1/TRBV3-2
d_call: TRBD2
cdr3_nt: TGTGCCAGCAGCCAAGATACGGGACTAGCGGTAGCCTACGAGCAGTACTTC
cdr3_aa: CASSQDTGLAVAYEQYF

j_call: TRBJ2-3
clone_size: .
v_call: TRBV20-1
d_call: .
cdr3_nt: TGCAGTGGCAGGGGCATAGATACGCAGTATTTT
cdr3_aa: CSGRGIDTQYF

j_call: TRBJ2-3
clone_size: .
v_call: TRBV9
d_call: .
cdr3_nt: TGTGCCAGCAGCGTAGTGGGCCAGTCCGGCACAGATACGCAGTATTTT
cdr3_aa: CASSVVGQSGTDTQYF

j_call: TRBJ1-2
clone_size: .
v_call: TRBV6-6
d_call: .
cdr3_nt: TGTGCCAGCAGTTACTCGACAGGCTATGGCTACACCTTC
cdr3_aa: CASSYSTGYGYTF

j_call: TRBJ1-6
clone_size: .
v_call: TRBV4-1
d_call: .
cdr3_nt: TGCGCCAGCAGCCAAGTGGAGTCCGGGGCACCCCTCCACTTT
cdr3_aa: CASSQVESGAPLHF

j_call: TRBJ1-5
clone_size: .
v_call: TRBV18
d_call: .
cdr3_nt: TGTGCCAGCTCACCAAGCGGCGTAGGGAATAGCAATCAGCCCCAGCATTTT
cdr3_aa: CASSPSGVGNSNQPQHF

j_call: TRBJ2-7
clone_size: few
v_call: TRBV18
d_call: TRBD1
cdr3_nt: TGTGCCAGCTCAGAAGGGACAGGGAGACTTAATTACGAGCAGTACTTC
cdr3_aa: CASSEGTGRLNYEQYF

j_call: TRBJ1-2
clone_size: once
v_call: TRBV18
d_call: TRBD1
cdr3_nt: TGTGCCAGCTCACCACAGGACAGGAGTGGCTACACCTTC
cdr3_aa: CASSPQDRSGYTF

j_call: TRBJ1-1
clone_size: .
v_call: TRBV19
d_call: .
cdr3_nt: TGTGCCAGTAGTATAAGTCCAGGTTGGTCCACTGAAGCTTTCTTT
cdr3_aa: CASSISPGWSTEAFF

j_call: TRBJ1-6
clone_size: .
v_call: TRBV5-4
d_call: .
cdr3_nt: TGTGCCAGCAGTTTCATCAATTCACCCCTCCACTTT
cdr3_aa: CASSFINSPLHF

j_call: TRBJ1-1
clone_size: .
v_call: TRBV27
d_call: .
cdr3_nt: TGTGCCAGCAGGCTCGGGGGGGGGACTGAAGCTTTCTTT
cdr3_aa: CASRLGGGTEAFF

j_call: TRBJ1-1
clone_size: .
v_call: TRBV15
d_call: .
cdr3_nt: TGTGCCACCAGCAGGGAGGGGAACACTGAAGCTTTCTTT
cdr3_aa: CATSREGNTEAFF

j_call: TRBJ1-5
clone_size: .
v_call: TRBV3-1/TRBV3-2
d_call: .
cdr3_nt: TGTGCCAGCAGCCAAGTCACCCGGGTGGGCAATCAGCCCCAGCATTTT
cdr3_aa: CASSQVTRVGNQPQHF

j_call: TRBJ2-2
clone_size: .
v_call: TRBV2
d_call: TRBD2
cdr3_nt: TGTGCCAGCAGCCCAACTAGCGGGAACACCGGGGAGCTGTTTTTT
cdr3_aa: CASSPTSGNTGELFF

j_call: TRBJ1-1
clone_size: .
v_call: TRBV13
d_call: .
cdr3_nt: TGTGCCAGCAGACAGCTAACCCTGAACACTGAAGCTTTCTTT
cdr3_aa: CASRQLTLNTEAFF

j_call: TRBJ1-3
clone_size: .
v_call: TRBV18
d_call: .
cdr3_nt: TGTGCCACCTCCACTGCGGGGGTTTTCTCTGGAAACACCATATATTTT
cdr3_aa: CATSTAGVFSGNTIYF

j_call: TRBJ2-1
clone_size: .
v_call: TRBV11-2
d_call: TRBD1
cdr3_nt: TGTGCCAGCAGCTTGATCCAGGGGACAGGGAACCATGAGCAGTTCTTC
cdr3_aa: CASSLIQGTGNHEQFF

j_call: TRBJ2-3
clone_size: .
v_call: TRBV19
d_call: TRBD1
cdr3_nt: TGTGCCAGTAGCCCGGGACAGGGTACAGATACGCAGTATTTT
cdr3_aa: CASSPGQGTDTQYF

j_call: TRBJ1-1
clone_size: .
v_call: TRBV7-9
d_call: TRBD1
cdr3_nt: TGTGCCAGCAGCTTTACCGGGACAGGGAACACTGAAGCTTTCTTT
cdr3_aa: CASSFTGTGNTEAFF

j_call: TRBJ1-2
clone_size: .
v_call: TRBV19
d_call: TRBD1
cdr3_nt: TGTGCCAGTAGTATATCTGGCAGGGGGCGAACATATGGCTACACCTTC
cdr3_aa: CASSISGRGRTYGYTF